This TCR beta chain was sequenced for a study of blood T cell repertoires in acute mononucleosis (dated by TCRdb to the early 2020s). Study-wide context: To capture the primary response, acute-phase samples were obtained within 2 weeks of when symptoms began. In acute infection, YVL-BR-specific cells made up a mean of roughly 2% of blood CD8 T cells and GLC-BM-specific cells made up a mean of roughly 0.99%. The mean blood EBV load was approximately 3.8 log10 genome copies per million B cells in acute infection and 2.6 at convalescence.

This clone has more than one count but fewer than ten. Per-base qualities were not stored, and no clone one base away is much larger. For TCR profiling, total RNA from at least 8,000 sorted tetramer+ CD8 T cells was reverse transcribed into cDNA. PCR with primers that anneal to V and J regions amplified CDR3 regions and added unique molecular identifiers to track templates. TCRalpha and TCRbeta chains were profiled using the immunoSEQ platform, including its sequencing and error-correction standards. Turning to the authors' computational methods: Clonal copy numbers were corrected for sequencing and PCR errors, and CDR3s were defined per IMGT conventions. Analysis was restricted to productive rearrangements and was performed with immunoSEQ Analyzer versions 2.0 and 3.0, and gene-pairing frequencies were further processed in Microsoft Excel. Circos plots were used to visualize V-J pairings, and MEME together with a custom motifSearch program was used to find CDR3 motifs. The OLGA algorithm was used to calculate the probability of generation of TCR sequences. Clonotypes seen at both visits were called persistent; those seen only acutely were nonpersistent; those seen only at convalescence were de novo. A public TCR was defined as an amino acid clonotype used by more than one donor. TCRdb mirrors the immuneACCESS table, restricted to in-frame sequences. Some clones are absent from its copies; in checked studies, under half trace to an unresolved V gene, and the reason for the others is unknown. D and trimming were read from the DNA, whereas the V and J calls and clone size are those reported in that table. The sample includes some 6,600 clones, with less than 30% observed a single time. Approximately 30% of the sample belongs to the ten largest clones.

Sample time point, as interpreted from the label and publication: acute infectious mononucleosis, at clinical presentation within 2 weeks of symptom onset (visit 1). Over the course of primary infection, this study followed CD8 T cell responses against two immunodominant EBV epitopes, BRLF1 109 (YVL-BR) and BMLF1 280 (GLC-BM). Primary EBV infection was taken to be indicated by a positive serum heterophile antibody test and EBV viral capsid antigen-specific IgM. As a first step, magnetic positive selection (MACS) was used to enrich total CD8 T cells from the PBMCs. A FACSAria III was used to sort live CD3+ CD8+ tetramer+ cells to a purity above 90%. Cells were sorted with a PE-conjugated tetramer loaded with the BRLF1 109-117 peptide. Directly ex vivo after tetramer sorting, the TCR repertoires of EBV epitope-specific CD8 T cells were deep-sequenced at acute infection and at convalescence. Donors were three people aged roughly 18 to 30 with clinical acute infectious mononucleosis and laboratory evidence of primary EBV infection. Heparinized peripheral blood was drawn at clinical presentation with mononucleosis symptoms and again about 6 months later. Ficoll-Paque density gradient centrifugation was used to isolate PBMCs.

The CDR3 has 18 amino acids, counting the end cysteine and phenylalanine. CDR3 DNA only is kept here, 54 bases in frame from base 1. The V end gives up 2 bases and the J end 1 base, leaving 10 bases in the junction not matched to a gene. Reading the germline V gene gives CDR1 SGHDT and CDR2 YYEEEE. Results and caveats for the whole study, not just this receptor: Persistence into convalescence was observed for only roughly 8.3% of unique acute clonotypes, yet most of the response was made up by these persisting clonotypes, and the remaining acute clonotypes were seemingly replaced by new diverse de novo clonotypes. Only a few donors were included in the cohort, so group averages were based on very few individuals. For BRLF1 (YVL-BR), TCRalpha CDR3 motifs played a dominant role and TCRbeta a minimal role in TCR repertoire selection. The low acute-to-convalescent clonotype overlap might be partly explained by sampling error, because only a fraction of each donor's blood was analyzed.

This TCR came from a woman younger than 35 with infectious mononucleosis caused by EBV. The chain employs TRBV5-6 and TRBJ2-3; 10 junctional bases match TRBD2. The specimen was EBV YVL epitope tetramer+ CD8+ T cells sorted from PBMCs, collected during acute infectious mononucleosis. Explained via the paper, the cell subset or site label denotes: CD8 T cells binding a tetramer with EBV BRLF1 109-117 peptide (YVL-BR). The nucleotides read TGTGCCAGCAGCTTAGTCATAGCGGGAGGACTTGGCACAGATACGCAGTATTTT. It is translated as CASSLVIAGGLGTDTQYF.